The 6 T cell receptor beta chains presented below share a single source sample, sequenced in a study of cytomegalovirus exposure and HLA in healthy donors. PCR primers comprised 60 Vbeta and 13 Jbeta primers. The assay was immunoSEQ multiplex PCR, and TCRdb's table has in-frame clones only and misses some. Counted here are roughly 120,000 clones, approximately 80% occurring once; the ten biggest clones make up less than 2%. The source material was PBMCs. The source of these receptors is a man between 35 and 55 years old in good health and CMV-seronegative.

With respect to this clone: The junction shows a germline mismatch at one end, possibly a read error. This rearrangement joins TRBV11-2 to TRBJ2-6; D is perhaps TRBD1 (6 bases). CDR3 size: 18 residues. CDR1 SGHAT and CDR2 FQNNGV come from the germline V gene. The CDR3 protein is CASSLTTGPYSGANGLTF. CDR3 in DNA: TGTGCCAGCAGCTTAACTACAGGGCCTTACTCTGGGGCCAACGGCCTGACTTTC.

This clone has just one count. V is TRBV7-2 and J is TRBJ1-2; a possible D gene is TRBD1 (6 bases). V lost 5 bases to trimming and J lost 6 bases, with 13 bases between them. The CDR3 consists of 13 residues. Germline CDR1 is SGHTA and CDR2 is FQGNSA. The CDR3 sequence: CASSQAGENGYTF. CDR3 bases: TGTGCCAGCAGCCAGGCAGGGGAGAATGGCTACACCTTC. The complete variable domain, with remaining parts taken from reference TRBV7-2 and TRBJ1-2, reads GAGVSQSPSNKVTEKGKDVELRCDPISGHTALYWYRQSLGQGLEFLIYFQGNSAPDKSGLPSDRFSAERTGGSVSTLTIQRTQQEDSAVYLCASSQAGENGYTFGSGTRLTVV.

The chain combines TRBV30 with TRBJ2-7; 9 nucleotides agree with TRBD2. After removal of 3 bases from V and 0 bases from J, the junction contained 6 bases not matched to a gene. CDR1 GTSNPN and CDR2 SVGIG come from the germline V gene (reference sequence). CDR3 length equals 15 residues. The CDR3 coding sequence is TGTGCCTGGAGGGGGATTAGCGGGAGCTCCTACGAGCAGTACTTC. It codes for CAWRGISGSSYEQYF.

The chain couples TRBV7-2 to TRBJ1-6, with D possibly matching TRBD1 (5 bases). The CDR3 runs to 13 residues. Germline CDR1 reads SGHTA; CDR2 reads FQGNSA. The V end was cut by 4 bases, the J end by 10 bases, with 11 bases between. The CDR3 DNA is TGTGCCAGCAGCTCCTCGGGGGTGTCACCCCTCCACTTT. Translation: CASSSSGVSPLHF.

This chain links TRBV5-6 with TRBJ2-2; 7 bases fit TRBD1. This CDR3 is built from 14 residues. The trim removed 0 bases at V and 9 bases at J, leaving 5 bases unmatched. The germline CDR1 and CDR2 sequences are SGHDT and YYEEEE. The CDR3 is CASSLANRGRELFF. In DNA, the CDR3 is TGTGCCAGCAGCTTGGCCAACAGGGGCAGGGAGCTGTTTTTT.

This clone was recorded a few times. The V and J genes are TRBV5-6 and TRBJ2-5; 8 bases align to TRBD2. There are 15 residues in the CDR3. Trimming cost V 1 base and J 1 base; bases outside gene matches: 3. Germline V gene sequence: CDR1 SGHDT, CDR2 YYEEEE. As DNA, the CDR3 is TGTGCCAGCAGCTTGATCGGGAGGGGCCAAGAGACCCAGTACTTC. Its protein product is CASSLIGRGQETQYF.